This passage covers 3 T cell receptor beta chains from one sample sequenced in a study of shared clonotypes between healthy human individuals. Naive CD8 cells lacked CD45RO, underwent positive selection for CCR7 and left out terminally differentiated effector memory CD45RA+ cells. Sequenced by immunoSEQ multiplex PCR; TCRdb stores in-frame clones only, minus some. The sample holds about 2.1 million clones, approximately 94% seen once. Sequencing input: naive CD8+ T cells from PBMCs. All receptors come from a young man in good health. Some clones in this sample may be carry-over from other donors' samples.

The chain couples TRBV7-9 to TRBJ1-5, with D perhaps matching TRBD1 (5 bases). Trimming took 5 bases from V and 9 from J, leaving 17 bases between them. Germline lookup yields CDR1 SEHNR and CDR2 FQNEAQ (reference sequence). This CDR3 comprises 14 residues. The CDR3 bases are TGTGCCAGCAGCCCCCGGGACGGGACGTGGCCCCAGCATTTT. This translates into CASSPRDGTWPQHF.

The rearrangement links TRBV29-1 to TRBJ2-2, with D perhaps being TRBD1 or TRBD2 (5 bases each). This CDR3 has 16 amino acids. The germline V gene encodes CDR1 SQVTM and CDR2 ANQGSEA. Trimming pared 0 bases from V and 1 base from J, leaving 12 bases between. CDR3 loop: CSVEDRGNLNTGELFF. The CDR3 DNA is TGCAGCGTTGAAGATCGGGGCAACTTGAACACCGGGGAGCTGTTTTTT.

CDR3 nucleotide sequence: TGTGCCAGCTCACCACCGGGGACAGGGGGTTCCTACGAGCAGTACTTC. It translates to CASSPPGTGGSYEQYF. The chain combines TRBV18 with TRBJ2-7, with 11 positions matching TRBD1. Losses at the gene ends were 0 bases for V and 1 base for J; bases not matched to a gene: 2. Germline-derived CDR1 and CDR2 are KGHSH and LQKENI. The CDR3 is made up of 16 amino acids.